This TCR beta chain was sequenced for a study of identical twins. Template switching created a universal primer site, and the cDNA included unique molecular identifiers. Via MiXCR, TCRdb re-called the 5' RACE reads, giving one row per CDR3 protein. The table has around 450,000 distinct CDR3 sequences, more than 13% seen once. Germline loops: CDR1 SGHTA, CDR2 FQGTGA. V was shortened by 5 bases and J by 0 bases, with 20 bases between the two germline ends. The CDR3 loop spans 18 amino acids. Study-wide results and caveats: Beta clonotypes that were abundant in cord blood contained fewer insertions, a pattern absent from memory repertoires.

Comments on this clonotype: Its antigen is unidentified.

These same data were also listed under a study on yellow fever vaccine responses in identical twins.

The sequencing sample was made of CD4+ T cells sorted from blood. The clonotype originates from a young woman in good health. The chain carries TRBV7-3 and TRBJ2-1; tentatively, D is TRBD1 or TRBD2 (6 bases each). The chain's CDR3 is CASSPRGGRGASYNEQFF. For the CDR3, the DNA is TGTGCCAGCAGCCCCAGGGGAGGAAGGGGCGCCTCCTACAATGAGCAGTTCTTC.